This T cell receptor beta chain was observed in a study of immune cell composition in non-small cell lung cancer. V dropped 4 bases and J dropped 2; count of bases not matched to a gene: 7. This CDR3 is 15 amino acids long. The germline V gene encodes CDR1 SGHRS and CDR2 YFSETQ. The protocol was immunoSEQ multiplex PCR, while the TCRdb copy is restricted to in-frame clones and leaves out a portion. The data contain some 4,000 clones, more than 60% of them singletons. Normal lung sampling was at least 3 cm from the tumour, as distant as possible. Source material: non-adjacent lung tissue. This TCR derives from a human donor with non-small cell lung cancer. The J gene is TRBJ1-2, the V gene TRBV5-1; TRBD1 matches at 8 bases. CDR3 residues: CASSQTGGINYGYTF. In DNA form, the CDR3 reads TGCGCCAGCAGCCAAACAGGGGGGATAAACTATGGCTACACCTTC.